What follows describes a single T cell receptor (beta chain). Its specificity is not known. Naivety among CD8 cells was defined by CD45RO negativity and positive CCR7 selection, thereby excluding terminally differentiated effector memory CD45RA+ cells. There were only Caucasian adults among the donors, and all lived in Nashville, Tennessee. This record belongs to a study of shared clonotypes between healthy human individuals. Study results and limitations: Several donors held 4.5% to 5% of naive CD4 clonotypes in common. On the whole, naive subsets had larger estimated richness than memory subsets had.

It was across several immunoSEQ plates that each subset's genomic DNA was evenly split. TCRdb's copy holds only in-frame clones and misses some; the assay was immunoSEQ multiplex PCR. The sample lists 2 million or so clones, about 95% seen once, with 0.9% to 1.3% in the top ten. Sequenced input: naive CD8+ T cells sorted from blood. This TCR was recovered from a man aged 18 to 29 in good health.

CDR3 loop: CASSLGAQLNATQYF. The CDR3 nucleotides read TGTGCCAGCAGCTTGGGTGCGCAACTCAACGCAACCCAGTACTTC. The V gene is TRBV7-9, the J gene TRBJ2-5; no firm D call. Germline V gene data show CDR1 as SEHNR and CDR2 as FQNEAQ (reference sequence). Trimming took 3 bases from V and 8 from J, leaving 19 bases between them. The CDR3 totals 15 residues.